This TCR beta chain was documented in a study of T cells in Graves' hyperthyroidism and ophthalmopathy (dated by TCRdb to the late 2010s). Some background on the complete study: Peripheral blood samples were taken at initial diagnosis, before any treatment was given. To identify TCR V-J signatures that set the groups apart, the researchers used a discovery cohort of approximately 98 patients, made up of roughly 40 with Graves' ophthalmopathy and 55 to 65 with stable Graves' hyperthyroidism. Prospective prediction of ophthalmopathy was tested in an independent validation cohort of 18 hyperthyroidism patients and 17 patients who later progressed to ophthalmopathy. For training and testing, the 100 or so patients in the discovery cohort were randomly divided in a 7:3 ratio. In more than 5 Graves' hyperthyroidism patients, the study also compared T-cell repertoires from thyroid tissue with T-cell repertoires from blood. Following sampling, methimazole starting at 30 mg daily was given to hyperthyroidism patients, and high-dose intravenous methylprednisolone was given to ophthalmopathy patients. According to the paper, TCR Vbeta CDR3 sequencing was carried out on about 140 peripheral blood samples, which came from fewer than 50 ophthalmopathy, 80 or so hyperthyroidism and 17 progressor patients. What the authors observed across the whole study: Ophthalmopathy was separated from stable hyperthyroidism by a 13 V-J signature model, with 87.88% sensitivity and about 81% specificity obtained in cross-validation and 80%/75% obtained in testing. In validation, the model predicted progression to ophthalmopathy with roughly 66% sensitivity and around 72% specificity, a median of about six months before onset. Most expanded thyroid clonotypes (frequency above 0.001) were also detected in blood, suggesting blood repertoires may reflect thyroid immune responses. No statistical method was used to fix the sample size in advance, and group allocation was not hidden from the investigators.

A patient counted as having stable Graves' hyperthyroidism if no progression to ophthalmopathy occurred over 18 months of follow-up. Hyperthyroidism patients were newly diagnosed, had a disease duration of under 2 months, and were aged 18 to 65 years. Exclusion was applied to patients with uncontrolled infections, other autoimmune diseases, pregnancy or lactation. Diagnoses were established on the basis of clinical symptoms, serum thyroxine and TRAb, thyroid ultrasound, and orbital computed tomography. PBMCs were isolated from 8 to 10 ml of fresh peripheral blood by Ficoll-Paque density gradient centrifugation. Total RNA was extracted with Trizol reagent, and quality was checked on an Agilent 2100 Bioanalyzer. As for this clonotype: Its antigen remains unidentified. No base quality information exists; no much larger clone differs at one position.

TCR beta CDR3 regions were amplified from RNA transcripts. A first-round RT-PCR of the TCR CDR3 used the HTBI primer set with the Qiagen OneStep RT-PCR kit. The libraries were constructed in a second round of multiplex PCR and then size-selected and purified. Libraries were sequenced paired-end with 100 bp reads on an Illumina HiSeq2000. Regarding the original processing steps: SOAPnuke was used to process the raw data, with reads discarded if the reads contained adapters or uncalled bases, had a mean Phred below 15, or lacked an exact constant-primer or identifier match. High-quality paired reads were merged using COPE v1.2.5, and each unique nucleotide sequence was defined as a clonotype. MiTCR v1.1 was used to align clonotypes to the IMGT TRBV, TRBD and TRBJ reference segments. The analysis included only V-J combinations with a frequency above 0.0001, which together covered more than 99% of the repertoires. A TCS score was defined as the ratio between F50 (clonal expansion) and ExV (chaos), using BLOSUM62-based TCRdist between CDR3 peptides within each V-J. Welch's t-statistics and random forest reduced roughly 540 V-J features to roughly 13, which were used in a naive Bayes classifier (R e1071). The public reads were quality trimmed at Q25 with fastp and then assembled into clones with MiXCR by TCRdb, keeping productive beta chains. Entries that share a CDR3 protein sequence are merged under the most common genes and DNA. TCRdb assigned the V and J calls; the authors' analysis was not used. The sample table lists fewer than 900,000 distinct CDR3 sequences, roughly 15% of them with a count of one. The top ten clones comprise over 7.5% of the sample.

Sample: blood. The sequence came from a man aged 18 to 30 with Graves' hyperthyroidism.

At the DNA level, the sequence is TGTGCCAGCTCAGCGGGACAGCAATACGAGCAGTACTTC. Its translation is CASSAGQQYEQYF. This chain joins TRBV18 to TRBJ2-7; 7 matching bases give a weak D call of TRBD1. V is cut by 5 bases and J by 4 bases, and the space between the germline ends is 12 bases. CDR1 and CDR2 are drawn from the germline V gene: KGHSH, LQKENI. The CDR3 covers 13 residues, taking in both the cysteine and the phenylalanine. The entry retains the CDR3 DNA only, 39 bases that are in frame from base 1. This CDR3, with the reference TRBV18 and TRBJ2-7 proteins standing in past its ends, gives the full variable domain NAGVMQNPRHLVRRRGQEARLRCSPMKGHSHVYWYRQLPEEGLKFMVYLQKENIIDESGMPKERFSAEFPKEGPSILRIQQVVRGDSAAYFCASSAGQQYEQYFGPGTRLTVT.